This section outlines one T cell receptor (beta chain) sequence together with its context. Profiled with immunoSEQ multiplex PCR; TCRdb holds only in-frame clones, not every one. This table has 50,000 to 65,000 clones, roughly 92% appearing once. This specimen belongs to a study of blood T cell repertoires in COVID-19. The overall study: PBMCs, B-cell-depleted T cells, or T cells provided the cDNA or gDNA that made up the material.

CDR3 length: 13 amino acids. The germline CDR1 and CDR2 sequences are SGHVS and FQNEAQ. V gave up 5 bases and J gave up 9 bases, with 14 bases separating them. Sequencing was done on a sample of peripheral blood. V is TRBV7-8 and J is TRBJ1-5; a weak D match, TRBD1 (6 bases). The TCR comes from a human donor in a cohort sampled during active COVID-19. The CDR3: CASSVGGGGPQHF. As DNA, the CDR3 is TGTGCCAGCAGCGTAGGGGGGGGAGGGCCCCAGCATTTT.